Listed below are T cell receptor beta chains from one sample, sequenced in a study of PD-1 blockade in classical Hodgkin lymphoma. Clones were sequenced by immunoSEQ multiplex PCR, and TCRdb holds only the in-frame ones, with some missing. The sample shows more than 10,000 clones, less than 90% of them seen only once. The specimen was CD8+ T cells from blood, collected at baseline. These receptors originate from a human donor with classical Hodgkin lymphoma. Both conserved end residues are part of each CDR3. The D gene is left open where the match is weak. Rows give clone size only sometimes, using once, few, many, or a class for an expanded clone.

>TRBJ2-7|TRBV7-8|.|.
CASSLRSLGYEQYF
TGTGCCAGCAGCTTGCGGTCCCTAGGATACGAGCAGTACTTC
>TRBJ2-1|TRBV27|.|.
CASSSFLDHNEQFF
TGTGCCAGCAGTTCTTTCCTAGACCACAATGAGCAGTTCTTC
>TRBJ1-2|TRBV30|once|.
CAWSVWKTGEANYGYTF
TGTGCCTGGAGTGTATGGAAAACAGGCGAAGCTAACTATGGCTACACCTTC
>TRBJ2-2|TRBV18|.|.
CASSIVEAPPNTGELFF
TGTGCCAGCTCTATTGTCGAGGCCCCACCGAACACCGGGGAGCTGTTTTTT
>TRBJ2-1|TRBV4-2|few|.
CASSQELAVSYNEQFF
TGTGCCAGCAGCCAAGAGCTAGCAGTCTCCTACAATGAGCAGTTCTTC
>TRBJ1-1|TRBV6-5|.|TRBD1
CASRVWDRENTEAFF
TGTGCCAGCAGGGTCTGGGACAGGGAGAACACTGAAGCTTTCTTT
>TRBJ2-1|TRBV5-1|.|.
CASSLEGLYNEQFF
TGCGCCAGCAGCTTGGAAGGGCTCTACAATGAGCAGTTCTTC
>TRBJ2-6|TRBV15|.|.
CATSSSPGSGANVLTF
TGTGCCACCAGCTCCTCACCGGGTTCTGGGGCCAACGTCCTGACTTTC
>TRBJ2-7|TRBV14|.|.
CASSPGPLEQYF
TGTGCCAGCAGCCCCGGCCCACTCGAGCAGTACTTC
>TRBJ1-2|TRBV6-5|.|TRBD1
CASSTGAMDESGYTF
TGTGCCAGCAGTACAGGGGCCATGGACGAGTCTGGCTACACCTTC
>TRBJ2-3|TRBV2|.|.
CASSEVSGAATDTQYF
TGTGCCAGCAGTGAAGTTTCGGGCGCCGCCACAGATACGCAGTATTTT
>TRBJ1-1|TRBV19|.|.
CASSPRLGIDTEAFF
TGTGCCAGTAGTCCCCGGTTGGGGATCGACACTGAAGCTTTCTTT
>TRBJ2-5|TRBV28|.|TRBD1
CASSRGQGAVETQYF
TGTGCCAGCAGCAGAGGACAGGGGGCGGTGGAGACCCAGTACTTC
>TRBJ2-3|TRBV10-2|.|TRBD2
CASRRTSGSLADTQYF
TGCGCCAGCAGGCGTACTAGCGGGAGCCTCGCAGATACGCAGTATTTT
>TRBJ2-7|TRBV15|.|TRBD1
CATSREEEHFGTGVLHLYF
TGTGCCACCAGCAGAGAAGAAGAGCATTTTGGGACAGGGGTTCTCCATTTGTACTTC
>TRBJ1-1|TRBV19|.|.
CASSIQGGTEAFF
TGTGCCAGTAGTATTCAGGGAGGCACTGAAGCTTTCTTT